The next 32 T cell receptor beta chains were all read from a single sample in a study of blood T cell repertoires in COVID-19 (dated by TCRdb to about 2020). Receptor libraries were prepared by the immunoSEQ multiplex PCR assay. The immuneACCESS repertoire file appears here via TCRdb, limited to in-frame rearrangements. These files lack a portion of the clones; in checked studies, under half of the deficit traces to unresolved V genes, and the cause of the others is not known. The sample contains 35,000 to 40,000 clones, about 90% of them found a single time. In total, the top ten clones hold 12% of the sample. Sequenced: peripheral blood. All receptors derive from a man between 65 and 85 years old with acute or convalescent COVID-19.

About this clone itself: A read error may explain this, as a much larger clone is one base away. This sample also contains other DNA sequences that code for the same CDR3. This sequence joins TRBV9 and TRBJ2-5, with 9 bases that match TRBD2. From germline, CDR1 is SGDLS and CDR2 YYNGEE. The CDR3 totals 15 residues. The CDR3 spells CASRGGGGPQETQYF. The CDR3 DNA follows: TGCGCCAGCCGCGGCGGGGGGGGGCCCCAAGAGACCCAGTACTTC. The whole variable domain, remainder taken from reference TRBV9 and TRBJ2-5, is DSGVTQTPKHLITATGQRVTLRCSPRSGDLSVYWYQQSLDQGLQFLIQYYNGEERAKGNILERFSAQQFPDLHSELNLSSLELGDSALYFCASRGGGGPQETQYFGPGTRLLVL.

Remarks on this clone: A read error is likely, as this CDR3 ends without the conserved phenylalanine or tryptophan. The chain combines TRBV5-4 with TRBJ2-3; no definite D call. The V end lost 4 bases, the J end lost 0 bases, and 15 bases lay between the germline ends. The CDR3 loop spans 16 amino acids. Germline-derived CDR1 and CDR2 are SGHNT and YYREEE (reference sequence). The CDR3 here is CASSDGRRSSTDTQYY. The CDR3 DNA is TGTGCCAGCAGCGACGGCAGGCGCTCTAGCACAGATACGCAGTATTAT.

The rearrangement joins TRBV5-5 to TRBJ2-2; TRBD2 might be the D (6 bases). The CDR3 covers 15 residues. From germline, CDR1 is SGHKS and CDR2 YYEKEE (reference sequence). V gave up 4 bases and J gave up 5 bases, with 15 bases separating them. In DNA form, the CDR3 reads TGTGCCAGCAGCCCCTCCTGGGGAGGAACCGGGGAGCTGTTTTTT. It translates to CASSPSWGGTGELFF.

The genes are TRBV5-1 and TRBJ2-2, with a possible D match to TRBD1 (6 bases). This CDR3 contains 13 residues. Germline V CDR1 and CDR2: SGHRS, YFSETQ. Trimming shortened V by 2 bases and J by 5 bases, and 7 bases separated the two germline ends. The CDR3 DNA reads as TGCGCCAGCAGCTTACAGGGAACCGGGGAGCTGTTTTTT. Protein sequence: CASSLQGTGELFF.

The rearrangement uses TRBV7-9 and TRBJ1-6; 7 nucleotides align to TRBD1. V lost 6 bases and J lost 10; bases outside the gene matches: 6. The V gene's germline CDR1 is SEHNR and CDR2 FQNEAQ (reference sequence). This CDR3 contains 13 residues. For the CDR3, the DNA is TGTGCCAGCAGTCCACAGGACAGGTCACCCCTCCACTTT. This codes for CASSPQDRSPLHF.

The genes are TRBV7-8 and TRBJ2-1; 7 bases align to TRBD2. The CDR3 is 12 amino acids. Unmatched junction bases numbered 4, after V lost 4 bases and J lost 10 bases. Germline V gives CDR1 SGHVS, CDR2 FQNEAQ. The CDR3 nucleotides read TGTGCCAGCAGCTCCGGGACTACGGAGCAGTTCTTC. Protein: CASSSGTTEQFF. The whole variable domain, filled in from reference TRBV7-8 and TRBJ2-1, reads GAGVSQSPRYKVAKRGQDVALRCDPISGHVSLFWYQQALGQGPEFLTYFQNEAQLDKSGLPSDRFFAERPEGSVSTLKIQRTQQEDSAVYLCASSSGTTEQFFGPGTRLTVL.

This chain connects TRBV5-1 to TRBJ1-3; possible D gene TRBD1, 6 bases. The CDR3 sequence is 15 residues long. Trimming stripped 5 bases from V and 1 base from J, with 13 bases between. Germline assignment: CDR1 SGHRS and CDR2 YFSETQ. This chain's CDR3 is CASSQDSSSGNTIYF. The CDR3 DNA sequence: TGCGCCAGCAGTCAGGACAGCTCTTCTGGAAACACCATATATTTT.

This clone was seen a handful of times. The CDR3 DNA reads TGTGCCAGCAGCTTGCAGGGGAATAAGAACACTGAAGCTTTCTTT. As protein: CASSLQGNKNTEAFF. The J gene is TRBJ1-1, the V gene TRBV5-4, with TRBD1 as a possible D gene (6 bases). V was trimmed by 1 base and J by 1 base, leaving 11 bases between them. Germline V gene sequence: CDR1 SGHNT, CDR2 YYREEE (reference sequence). The length of the CDR3 is 15 residues.

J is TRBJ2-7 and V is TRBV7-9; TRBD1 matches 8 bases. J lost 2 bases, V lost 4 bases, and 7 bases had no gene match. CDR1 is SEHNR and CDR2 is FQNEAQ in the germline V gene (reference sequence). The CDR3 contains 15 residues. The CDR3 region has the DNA TGTGCCAGCAGCTCGACCGGGACAGGCCCCTACGAGCAGTACTTC. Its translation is CASSSTGTGPYEQYF.

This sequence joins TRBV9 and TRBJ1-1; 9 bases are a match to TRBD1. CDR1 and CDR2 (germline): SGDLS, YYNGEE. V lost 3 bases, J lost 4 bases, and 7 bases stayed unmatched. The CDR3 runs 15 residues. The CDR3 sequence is CASSAGTGSGTEAFF. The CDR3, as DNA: TGTGCCAGCAGCGCCGGGACAGGGTCGGGCACTGAAGCTTTCTTT.

DNA for the CDR3: TGTGCCAGCCGTTTACAGGGCACTGAAGCTTTCTTT. Its protein product is CASRLQGTEAFF. The chain is built from TRBV19 and TRBJ1-1, with a possible D match to TRBD1 (6 bases). V shed 9 bases and J shed 4 bases, with 12 bases lying between them. The V gene's germline CDR1 is LNHDA and CDR2 SQIVND (reference sequence). The CDR3 spans 12 residues. Filled out from reference TRBV19 and TRBJ1-1, the complete variable domain reads DGGITQSPKYLFRKEGQNVTLSCEQNLNHDAMYWYRQDPGQGLRLIYYSQIVNDFQKGDIAEGYSVSREKKESFPLTVTSAQKNPTAFYLCASRLQGTEAFFGQGTRLTVV.

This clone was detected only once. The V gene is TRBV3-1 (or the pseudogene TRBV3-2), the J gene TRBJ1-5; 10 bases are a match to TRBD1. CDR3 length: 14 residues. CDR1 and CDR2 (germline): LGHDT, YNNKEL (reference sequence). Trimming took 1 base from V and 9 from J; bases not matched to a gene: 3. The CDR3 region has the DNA TGTGCCAGCAGCCAAGGGACAGGGGGAGGGCCCCAGCATTTT. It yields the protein CASSQGTGGGPQHF.

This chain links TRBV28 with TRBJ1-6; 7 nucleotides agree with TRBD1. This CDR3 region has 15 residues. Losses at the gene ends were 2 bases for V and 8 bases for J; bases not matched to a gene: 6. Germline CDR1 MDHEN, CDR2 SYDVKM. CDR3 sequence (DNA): TGTGCCAGCAGTTTAGCGACAGGGAGGCATTCACCCCTCCACTTT. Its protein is CASSLATGRHSPLHF.

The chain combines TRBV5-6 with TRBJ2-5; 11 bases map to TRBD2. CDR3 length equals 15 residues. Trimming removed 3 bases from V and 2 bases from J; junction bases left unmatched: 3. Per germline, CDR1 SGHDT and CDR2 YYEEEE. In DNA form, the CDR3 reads TGTGCCAGCAGCTCCTTAGCGGGAGGGCAAGAGACCCAGTACTTC. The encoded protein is CASSSLAGGQETQYF. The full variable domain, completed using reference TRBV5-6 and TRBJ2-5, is DAGVTQSPTHLIKTRGQQVTLRCSPKSGHDTVSWYQQALGQGPQFIFQYYEEEERQRGNFPDRFSGHQFPNYSSELNVNALLLGDSALYLCASSSLAGGQETQYFGPGTRLLVL.

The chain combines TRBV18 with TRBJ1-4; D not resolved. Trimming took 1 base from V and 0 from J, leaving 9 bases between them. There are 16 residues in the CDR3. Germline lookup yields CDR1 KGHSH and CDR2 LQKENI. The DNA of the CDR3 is TGTGCCAGCTCACCACGAAGCCCCTCAACTAATGAAAAACTGTTTTTT. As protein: CASSPRSPSTNEKLFF.

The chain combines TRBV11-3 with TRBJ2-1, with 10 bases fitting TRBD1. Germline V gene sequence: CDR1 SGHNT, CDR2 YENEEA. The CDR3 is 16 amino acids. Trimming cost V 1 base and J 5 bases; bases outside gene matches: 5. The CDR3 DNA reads TGTGCCAGCAGCTTAGGGCCGGGACAGGGGCACAATGAGCAGTTCTTC. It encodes CASSLGPGQGHNEQFF. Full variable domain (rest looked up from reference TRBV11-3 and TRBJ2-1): EAGVVQSPRYKIIEKKQPVAFWCNPISGHNTLYWYLQNLGQGPELLIRYENEEAVDDSQLPKDRFSAERLKGVDSTLKIQPAELGDSAVYLCASSLGPGQGHNEQFFGPGTRLTVL.

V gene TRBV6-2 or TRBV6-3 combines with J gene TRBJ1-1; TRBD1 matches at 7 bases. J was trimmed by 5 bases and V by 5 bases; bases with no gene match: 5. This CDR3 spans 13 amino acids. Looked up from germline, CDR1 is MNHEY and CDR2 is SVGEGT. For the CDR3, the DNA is TGTGCCAGCAGTCCCAGGGGGGCTACTGAAGCTTTCTTT. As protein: CASSPRGATEAFF.

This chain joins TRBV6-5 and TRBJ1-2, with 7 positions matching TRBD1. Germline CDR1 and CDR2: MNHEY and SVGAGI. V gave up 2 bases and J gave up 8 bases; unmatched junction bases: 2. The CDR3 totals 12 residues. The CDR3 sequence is CASSYDRVGYTF. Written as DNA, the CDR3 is TGTGCCAGCAGTTACGACAGGGTGGGCTACACCTTC.

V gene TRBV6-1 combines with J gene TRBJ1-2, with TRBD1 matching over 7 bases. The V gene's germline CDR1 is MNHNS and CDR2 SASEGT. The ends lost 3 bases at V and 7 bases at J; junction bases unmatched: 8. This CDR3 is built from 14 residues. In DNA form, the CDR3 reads TGTGCCAGCAGTGATCGACAGGGCTCGGGTGGCTACACCTTC. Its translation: CASSDRQGSGGYTF.

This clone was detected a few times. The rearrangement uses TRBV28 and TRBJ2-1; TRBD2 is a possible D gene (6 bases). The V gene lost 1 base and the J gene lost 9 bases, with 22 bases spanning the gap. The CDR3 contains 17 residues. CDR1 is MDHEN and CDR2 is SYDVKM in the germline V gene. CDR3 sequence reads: CASSLFINGGGVGEQFF. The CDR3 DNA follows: TGTGCCAGCAGTTTATTTATCAATGGCGGAGGGGTGGGTGAGCAGTTCTTC.

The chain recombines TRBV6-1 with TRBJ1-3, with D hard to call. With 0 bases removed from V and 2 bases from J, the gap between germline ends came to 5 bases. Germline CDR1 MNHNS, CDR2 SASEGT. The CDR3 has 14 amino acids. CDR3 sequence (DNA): TGTGCCAGCAGTGAAGCTCCAGCTGGAAACACCATATATTTT. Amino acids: CASSEAPAGNTIYF.

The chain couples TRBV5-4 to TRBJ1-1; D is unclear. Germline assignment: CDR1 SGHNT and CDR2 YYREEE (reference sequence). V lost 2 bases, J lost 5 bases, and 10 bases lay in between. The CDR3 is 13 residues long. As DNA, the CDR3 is TGTGCCAGCAGCTTCTCGGGTGGGACTGAAGCTTTCTTT. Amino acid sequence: CASSFSGGTEAFF. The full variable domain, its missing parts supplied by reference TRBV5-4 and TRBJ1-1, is ETGVTQSPTHLIKTRGQQVTLRCSSQSGHNTVSWYQQALGQGPQFIFQYYREEENGRGNFPPRFSGLQFPNYSSELNVNALELDDSALYLCASSFSGGTEAFFGQGTRLTVV.

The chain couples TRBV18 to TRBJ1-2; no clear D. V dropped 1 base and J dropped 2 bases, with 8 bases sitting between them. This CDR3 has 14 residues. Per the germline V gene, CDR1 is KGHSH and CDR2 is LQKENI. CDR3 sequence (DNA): TGTGCCAGCTCACCACAACAGTTCAACTATGGCTACACCTTC. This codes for CASSPQQFNYGYTF.

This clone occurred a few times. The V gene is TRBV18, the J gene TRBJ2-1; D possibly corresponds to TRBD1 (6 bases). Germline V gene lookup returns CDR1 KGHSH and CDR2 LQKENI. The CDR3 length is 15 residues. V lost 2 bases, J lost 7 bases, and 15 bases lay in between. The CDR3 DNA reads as TGTGCCAGCTCACCAAGGGGACAACTTAGGAATGAGCAGTTCTTC. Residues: CASSPRGQLRNEQFF.

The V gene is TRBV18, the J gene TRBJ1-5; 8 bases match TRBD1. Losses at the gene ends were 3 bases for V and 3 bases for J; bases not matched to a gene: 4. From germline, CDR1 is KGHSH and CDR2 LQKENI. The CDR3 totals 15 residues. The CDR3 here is CASSPRQGNNQPQHF. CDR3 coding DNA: TGTGCCAGCTCACCTCGACAGGGGAACAATCAGCCCCAGCATTTT.

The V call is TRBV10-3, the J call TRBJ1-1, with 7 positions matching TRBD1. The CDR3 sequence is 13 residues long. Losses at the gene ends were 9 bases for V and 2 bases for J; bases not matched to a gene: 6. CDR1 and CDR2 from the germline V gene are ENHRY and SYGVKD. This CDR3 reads CAIGQETNTEAFF. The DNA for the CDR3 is TGTGCCATAGGACAGGAGACTAACACTGAAGCTTTCTTT.

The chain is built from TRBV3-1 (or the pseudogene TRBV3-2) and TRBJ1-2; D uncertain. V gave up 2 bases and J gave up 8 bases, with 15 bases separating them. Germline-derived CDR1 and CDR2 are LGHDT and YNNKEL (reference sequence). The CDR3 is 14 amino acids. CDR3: CASSQRGGDWGYTF. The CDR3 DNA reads TGTGCCAGCAGCCAACGGGGAGGAGATTGGGGCTACACCTTC.

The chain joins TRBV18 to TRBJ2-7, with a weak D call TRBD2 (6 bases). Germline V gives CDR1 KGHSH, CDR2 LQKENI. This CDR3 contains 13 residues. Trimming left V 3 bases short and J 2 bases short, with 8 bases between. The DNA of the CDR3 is TGTGCCAGCTCACCCGGGGGTACCTACGAGCAGTACTTC. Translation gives CASSPGGTYEQYF.

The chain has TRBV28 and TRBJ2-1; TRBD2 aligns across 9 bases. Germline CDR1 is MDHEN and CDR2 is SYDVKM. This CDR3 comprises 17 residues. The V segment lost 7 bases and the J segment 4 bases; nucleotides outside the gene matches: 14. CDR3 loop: CASTYRDLAGTYNEQFF. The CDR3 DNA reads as TGTGCCAGCACCTACCGAGATCTAGCGGGAACGTACAATGAGCAGTTCTTC.

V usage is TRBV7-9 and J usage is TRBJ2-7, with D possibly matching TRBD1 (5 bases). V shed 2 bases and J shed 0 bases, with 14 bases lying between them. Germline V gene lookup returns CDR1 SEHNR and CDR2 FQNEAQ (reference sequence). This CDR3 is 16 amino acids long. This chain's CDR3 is CASSLPTGKNSYEQYF. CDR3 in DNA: TGTGCCAGCAGCTTACCCACAGGAAAGAACTCCTACGAGCAGTACTTC.

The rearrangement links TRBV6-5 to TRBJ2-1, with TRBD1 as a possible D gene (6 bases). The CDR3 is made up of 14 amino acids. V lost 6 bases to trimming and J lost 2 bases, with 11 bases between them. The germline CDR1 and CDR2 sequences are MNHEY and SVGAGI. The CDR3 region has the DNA TGTGCCAGCAGCTGGACAGAGACCTACAATGAGCAGTTCTTC. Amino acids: CASSWTETYNEQFF.

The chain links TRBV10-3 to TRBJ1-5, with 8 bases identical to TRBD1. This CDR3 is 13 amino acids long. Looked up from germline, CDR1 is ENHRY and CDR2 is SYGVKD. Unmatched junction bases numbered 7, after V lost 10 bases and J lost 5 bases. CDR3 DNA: TGTGCCAACCGGGACAGGCTAGATCAGCCCCAGCATTTT. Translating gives CANRDRLDQPQHF.